This TCR beta chain appears in the sequencing data of a study of T cells after yellow fever vaccination (dated by TCRdb to between 2018 and 2020). Describing the broader study: The SMART-Seq v4 Ultra Low Input RNA kit was used to prepare libraries from fractions with low cell numbers. Blood was drawn at multiple timepoints before and after primary and secondary immunization, with bulk PBMC replicates and cell subsets isolated. Bulk TCR alpha and beta repertoires were sequenced longitudinally to track T-cell clones before and after primary and booster YFV17D yellow fever vaccination. Two healthy male donors made up the cohort, one aged 18 to 30 years and the other aged 30 to 40 years.

Sequenced on an Illumina NovaSeq 6000. TCR cDNA was made using 5'RACE template switching, a step that added a universal primer site and unique molecular identifiers. cDNA synthesis was primed from both the TCR alpha and TCR beta constant segments. Library amplification used two PCR steps, and the second PCR step added sample barcodes and sequencing adapters. Sequencing of libraries was performed on Illumina HiSeq 2500 (2x100 bp) or NovaSeq (2x150 bp). The source study handled its data this way. Demultiplexing of reads and collapsing into UMI consensus sequences were performed with MIGEC, and V(D)J alignment was carried out with MiXCR. Vaccine-responding clonotypes were defined with edgeR using replicate PBMC samples, requiring FDR below 0.01 and a log2 fold change above 5 up to day 15. Each bulk clonotype was labeled CD4 or CD8 based on which sequenced repertoire, CD4 or CD8, contained the clonotype at higher abundance. Using fastp trimming at Q25 and MiXCR clonotype assembly, TCRdb reanalyzed the public sequencing data and kept in-frame beta chains. Rows with a matching CDR3 protein are joined into one entry that keeps the most common DNA and genes. These V and J calls originate from TCRdb's pipeline instead of the authors' own analysis. For this sample the table gives approximately 260,000 distinct CDR3 sequences, of which roughly 5.6% were detected only once. Approximately 3.5% of the sample is taken by the ten largest.

What the treatment or condition label conveys for this sample: live attenuated yellow fever vaccine strain. PBMCs were isolated from peripheral blood using a standard Ficoll-Paque protocol. CD4 and CD8 T-cell fractions were isolated with Dynabeads CD4 and CD8 positive selection kits. RNA was extracted with TriZol from bulk PBMCs, CD4 and CD8 fractions, and dextramer-positive and dextramer-negative fractions. The paper as a whole reports these results and caveats: The secondary T-cell response was weaker than the primary response but faster, peaking on day 5 instead of day 15. Only a couple of donors were included in the study, so the extent to which the findings can be generalized is limited. A small fraction of clonotypes appeared in both the CD4 and CD8 compartments, likely as a result of convergent recombination. Most clones expanded after primary vaccination were re-detected after the booster (around 96% of CD4 and roughly 87% of CD8), suggesting broad memory maintenance. FACS-sorted repertoires could contain abundant contaminating clonotypes from the bulk population, so computational filtering was required.

This clonotype was observed at least ten times. Its antigen is still unknown. No much larger clone is present one base from it, and per-base qualities are unavailable. CDR1 is given as SGDLS and CDR2 as YYNGEE, both from the germline V gene. The CDR3 spans 15 residues, from the cysteine through the phenylalanine. Of the read, only the CDR3 DNA is kept; its 45 bases are in frame from base 1. Here V drops 3 bases and J drops 5 bases, and the junction holds 8 bases not matched to any gene. This sample comprised CD4+ T cells sorted from PBMCs, obtained on the day of the yellow fever booster vaccination. The clonotype originates from a young man who received the YFV17D yellow fever vaccine. This receptor chain uses TRBV9 and TRBJ1-2; TRBD1 aligns with 9 central bases. The CDR3 region: CASSAGTGNLYGYTF. The nucleotides read TGTGCCAGCAGCGCCGGGACAGGGAATCTTTATGGCTACACCTTC.